The 17 T cell receptor beta chains reported below all come from one sample, sequenced in a study of T cell responses to AZD1222 COVID-19 vaccine. The method was immunoSEQ multiplex PCR; TCRdb's version includes in-frame clones alone and lacks a portion of them. Of about 120,000 clones in the sample, 85% to 95% were seen once. The specimen was peripheral blood, collected on day 0 of AZD1222 vaccination. These receptors were taken from an adult in good health.

The V and J genes are TRBV27 and TRBJ2-3; D possibly corresponds to TRBD2 (6 bases). CDR3 length: 14 amino acids. Per germline, CDR1 MNHEY and CDR2 SMNVEV (reference sequence). Deletions cut 3 bases from V and 2 bases from J, with 9 bases between. CDR3 protein: CASSFRGITDTQYF. CDR3 in DNA: TGTGCCAGCAGTTTTCGGGGGATCACAGATACGCAGTATTTT.

The chain combines TRBV5-1 with TRBJ1-3, with D maybe TRBD1 (5 bases). This CDR3 spans 16 amino acids. CDR1 and CDR2 from the germline V gene are SGHRS and YFSETQ. V lost 4 bases, J lost 2 bases, and 16 bases lay in between. CDR3 amino acids: CASSDAIDSAGNTIYF. Written as DNA, the CDR3 is TGCGCCAGCAGCGATGCAATAGACAGCGCTGGAAACACCATATATTTT.

The chain has TRBV5-6 and TRBJ1-6; D might be TRBD1 (5 bases). CDR1 and CDR2 from the germline V gene are SGHDT and YYEEEE. Trimming cost V 2 bases and J 10 bases, with 13 bases left between them. The CDR3 length is 14 residues. In DNA, the CDR3 is TGTGCCAGCAGCTTCGGGACTGGGCCCTCACCCCTCCACTTT. Translating it yields CASSFGTGPSPLHF. The whole variable domain, filled in from reference TRBV5-6 and TRBJ1-6, reads DAGVTQSPTHLIKTRGQQVTLRCSPKSGHDTVSWYQQALGQGPQFIFQYYEEEERQRGNFPDRFSGHQFPNYSSELNVNALLLGDSALYLCASSFGTGPSPLHFGNGTRLTVT.

On this clone: One junction end disagrees with the germline gene, perhaps due to a read error. This chain joins TRBV6-4 and TRBJ2-7; tentatively, D is TRBD2 (5 bases). Germline assignment: CDR1 MRHNA and CDR2 SNTAGT. The CDR3 consists of 11 residues. CDR3 sequence: CASRDFYEQYF. The CDR3 nucleotides read TGTGCCAGCAGGGACTTTTACGAGCAGTACTTC.

The J gene is TRBJ2-7, the V gene TRBV3-1 (or the pseudogene TRBV3-2), with 8 bases identical to TRBD1. The CDR3 covers 14 residues. Germline V gives CDR1 LGHDT, CDR2 YNNKEL (reference sequence). V lost 4 bases to trimming and J lost 4 bases; unmatched junction nucleotides: 6. The CDR3 sequence is CASSPLDRAYEQYF. CDR3 DNA sequence: TGTGCCAGCAGCCCCCTGGACAGGGCTTACGAGCAGTACTTC.

This clone was counted only a few times. The rearrangement joins TRBV23-1 to TRBJ1-2; D is uncertain. TRBV23-1 is an ORF for which the function is uncertain. The CDR3 has 14 amino acids. The ends were cut back, 3 bases at V and 4 bases at J, with 12 bases in the middle. CDR3 in DNA: TGCGCCAGCAGTCAGGCGTTTCTTCCCTATGGCTACACCTTC. It encodes CASSQAFLPYGYTF.

J is TRBJ2-1 and V is TRBV6-5, with 7 nucleotides matching TRBD2. The trim removed 6 bases at V and 5 bases at J, leaving 10 bases unmatched. The CDR3 is 15 residues long. Per the germline V gene, CDR1 is MNHEY and CDR2 is SVGAGI. The CDR3 DNA follows: TGTGCCAGCAGATATCTCAGCGGGAACCACAATGAGCAGTTCTTC. Protein: CASRYLSGNHNEQFF.

This clone was counted a single time. This chain joins TRBV10-3 and TRBJ1-2; 7 bases align to TRBD1. In germline, CDR1 is ENHRY, CDR2 SYGVKD. With V trimmed by 2 bases and J by 4 bases, 10 bases remained unmatched. The CDR3 has 16 residues. The CDR3 DNA follows: TGTGCCATCAGTGAGCAACGGACAGGAGGCGTCTATGGCTACACCTTC. It yields the protein CAISEQRTGGVYGYTF.

In this sample, this clone turned up once. The chain combines TRBV7-9 with TRBJ2-5; D is unresolved. The CDR3 extends over 13 amino acids. Trimming removed 5 bases at V and 3 bases at J, with 10 bases between. Germline values: CDR1 SEHNR, CDR2 FQNEAQ (reference sequence). CDR3 sequence reads: CASSPAGEETQYF. The CDR3 coding sequence is TGTGCCAGCAGCCCAGCCGGAGAAGAGACCCAGTACTTC.

The chain joins TRBV19 to TRBJ2-1; D is uncertain. The germline V and J ends were trimmed by 4 bases and 1 base, with 8 bases remaining between them. This CDR3 contains 14 residues. Germline assignment: CDR1 LNHDA and CDR2 SQIVND (reference sequence). The CDR3 bases are TGTGCCAGTAGTACTTCTCTATCCTACAATGAGCAGTTCTTC. It translates to CASSTSLSYNEQFF.

The gene calls are TRBV6-2 or TRBV6-3 and TRBJ2-1; D not certain. Per the germline V gene, CDR1 is MNHEY and CDR2 is SVGEGT. V was cut by 4 bases and J by 9 bases, with 7 bases left in between. The CDR3 is 11 amino acids. CDR3 loop: CASSSLGEQFF. The CDR3 region has the DNA TGTGCCAGCAGTTCCCTCGGTGAGCAGTTCTTC.

V and J are TRBV28 and TRBJ2-7, with 7 positions matching TRBD1. V was clipped by 4 bases and J by 3 bases; unmatched bases: 6. CDR1 and CDR2 (germline): MDHEN, SYDVKM. The CDR3 totals 14 residues. This CDR3 is CASSSPGQRYEQYF. The CDR3 region has the DNA TGTGCCAGCAGTTCTCCGGGACAGCGCTACGAGCAGTACTTC.

The V and J genes are TRBV6-6 and TRBJ2-5; D perhaps matches TRBD1 (5 bases). V was cut by 7 bases and J by 0 bases, with 9 bases left in between. The CDR3 covers 13 residues. CDR1 is MNHNY and CDR2 is SVGAGI in the germline V gene (reference sequence). The CDR3 DNA follows: TGTGCCAGCACCAGACAGCACCAAGAGACCCAGTACTTC. Translation gives CASTRQHQETQYF.

The chain uses TRBV5-6 and TRBJ2-5; D is perhaps TRBD1 (6 bases). The V end was cut by 2 bases, the J end by 4 bases, with 18 bases between. The CDR3 length is 16 residues. Germline V gene data show CDR1 as SGHDT and CDR2 as YYEEEE. CDR3 in amino acids: CASSFPGGGGRETQYF. CDR3 DNA sequence: TGTGCCAGCAGCTTCCCTGGGGGCGGAGGAAGAGAGACCCAGTACTTC.

The chain employs TRBV18 and TRBJ2-7; D remains ambiguous. CDR3 length: 15 amino acids. Germline V gene sequence: CDR1 KGHSH, CDR2 LQKENI. V was trimmed by 3 bases and J by 2 bases, leaving 14 bases between them. The CDR3 nucleotides read TGTGCCAGCTCACCCGGAAGAGATAGGACCTACGAGCAGTACTTC. This sequence encodes CASSPGRDRTYEQYF.

This chain links TRBV7-9 with TRBJ2-7, with D possibly TRBD1 on 5 matching bases. CDR3 length: 17 residues. Trimming shortened V by 5 bases and J by 2 bases, and 22 bases separated the two germline ends. Germline V lookup: CDR1 SEHNR, CDR2 FQNEAQ (reference sequence). CDR3: CASSDTTRWKGAYEQYF. The CDR3 DNA is TGTGCCAGCAGCGACACCACACGGTGGAAAGGGGCCTACGAGCAGTACTTC.

The chain recombines TRBV28 with TRBJ1-2; maybe TRBD1 (6 bases). The CDR3 runs to 15 residues. V was trimmed by 2 bases and J by 5 bases, leaving 15 bases between them. The germline V gene encodes CDR1 MDHEN and CDR2 SYDVKM. In DNA, the CDR3 is TGTGCCAGCAGTTTACGAGGAGGGGGTTTATATGGCTACACCTTC. Translating gives CASSLRGGGLYGYTF.